This paragraph reports one TCR beta chain. Its antigen is not known. This entry comes from a study of T-cell reconstitution after alpha-beta-depleted transplantation in children. Study outcomes and limitations: Once a year had passed after transplant, T-cell counts and diversity came mostly from newly produced T cells. After transplant, high TCRbeta diversity at day 60 in some patients arose from surviving recipient T cells and thymic progenitors. By about two months after transplant, alpha-beta T cells reportedly arose from several hundred graft clones that had expanded.

Unique molecular identifiers were built into the TCRbeta library. TCRdb re-called the PCR reads with MiXCR, one entry per CDR3 protein. The sample has hundreds of thousands of distinct CDR3 sequences; approximately 24% are singletons. V lost 4 bases, J lost 4 bases, and 11 bases lay in between. Germline-derived CDR1 and CDR2 are ENHRY and SYGVKD. CDR3 length: 13 amino acids. The sample here was PBMCs, mostly from graft donor cells, taken 360 days after TCRalphabeta/CD19-depleted stem cell transplant. This clonotype originated in a female patient between 2 and 15 years old who had a stem cell transplant for congenital amegakaryocytic thrombocytopenia, so the T cells may come from the graft donor. J is TRBJ2-7 and V is TRBV10-3, with a weak D call TRBD2 (5 bases). CDR3 DNA: TGTGCCATCAGTGGGACTTCGGATTACGAGCAGTACTTC. Amino acids: CAISGTSDYEQYF.